The 27 T cell receptor beta chains given below trace back to one sample, sequenced in a study of regulatory T cells in long-lasting Graves disease. Both iRepertoire HTBI primers and Arm-PCR of CDR3 regions were used to build the TCR beta libraries. One entry per CDR3 protein results from TCRdb running MiXCR on the multiplex PCR reads. Among roughly 500,000 distinct CDR3 sequences listed, about 22% were seen once. The time point: persistent/refractory GD, antithyroid drugs over 5 years with positive TRAb. After RNA was extracted from PBMCs, the TCR library was made from it. Sequencing was performed on peripheral blood mononuclear cells (PBMCs), taken when the disease was refractory, from a patient treated with antithyroid drugs. The origin of the receptors is a female donor with Graves disease.

This clonotype was observed a few times. The chain recombines TRBV20-1 with TRBJ1-6; TRBD1 might be the D (5 bases). V was clipped by 5 bases and J by 0 bases, with 11 bases between them. The CDR3 consists of 15 residues. CDR1 is DFQATT, CDR2 SNEGSKA, per germline (reference sequence). DNA of the CDR3: TGCAGTGCTCAGGGCCCCAGCTCCTATAATTCACCCCTCCACTTT. Translating it yields CSAQGPSSYNSPLHF.

In regard to this clonotype: A single base separates this from a much larger clone, so it may be a read error. In nucleotides, the CDR3 is TGTGCCAGCAGGTTTACGGGGGCCTCTAATTCACCCCTCCACTTT. Protein: CASRFTGASNSPLHF. The chain links TRBV6-2 or TRBV6-3 to TRBJ1-6; D possibly corresponds to TRBD1 (6 bases). Germline V lookup: CDR1 MNHEY, CDR2 SVGEGT. The V and J ends lost 6 bases and 6 bases respectively, with 15 bases between them. The CDR3 spans 15 residues.

This chain joins TRBV7-2 and TRBJ1-6; TRBD1 aligns across 7 bases. There are 15 residues in the CDR3. Germline values: CDR1 SGHTA, CDR2 FQGNSA. J gave up 7 bases and V 5 bases, and 8 bases lay outside the gene matches. The CDR3 sequence: CASSENRDRNSPLHF. The DNA of the CDR3 is TGTGCCAGCAGCGAAAATCGGGACAGAAATTCACCCCTCCACTTT. Together with reference TRBV7-2 and TRBJ1-6, the CDR3 gives the full variable domain: GAGVSQSPSNKVTEKGKDVELRCDPISGHTALYWYRQSLGQGLEFLIYFQGNSAPDKSGLPSDRFSAERTGGSVSTLTIQRTQQEDSAVYLCASSENRDRNSPLHFGNGTRLTVT.

This chain joins TRBV12-3 or TRBV12-4 and TRBJ1-1, with a possible D match to TRBD1 (5 bases). The CDR3 has 13 amino acids. Trimming took off 6 bases at V and 5 bases at J, with 13 bases between the two ends. The CDR3 region is CASRPDKPTEAFF. CDR3 coding DNA: TGTGCCAGCAGACCGGACAAGCCGACTGAAGCTTTCTTT.

This clonotype has ten or more counts. V gene TRBV2 combines with J gene TRBJ1-1; a possible D gene is TRBD1 (6 bases). V dropped 8 bases and J dropped 1 base, with 11 bases sitting between them. Germline V gene data show CDR1 as SNHLY and CDR2 as FYNNEI. CDR3 length equals 13 residues. The CDR3 nucleotides read TGTGCCAGCCTACAGGGACCGAACACTGAAGCTTTCTTT. Translated: CASLQGPNTEAFF. The full variable domain, with the rest looked up from reference TRBV2 and TRBJ1-1, is EPEVTQTPSHQVTQMGQEVILRCVPISNHLYFYWYRQILGQKVEFLVSFYNNEISEKSEIFDDQFSVERPDGSNFTLKIRSTKLEDSAMYFCASLQGPNTEAFFGQGTRLTVV.

This clonotype was counted between two and nine times. V gene TRBV4-3 combines with J gene TRBJ1-2; D is unresolved. Germline V lookup: CDR1 LGHNA, CDR2 YSLEER. The germline V and J ends were trimmed by 0 bases and 7 bases, with 12 bases remaining between them. The CDR3 is 14 residues long. The CDR3 bases are TGCGCCAGCAGCCAAGATAGCGGCCGGGCTGGCTACACCTTC. It yields the protein CASSQDSGRAGYTF.

J is TRBJ1-1 and V is TRBV4-1; tentative D call: TRBD1 (6 bases). CDR3 length: 15 residues. Germline CDR1 is MGHRA and CDR2 is YSYEKL. V shed 0 bases and J shed 6 bases, with 14 bases lying between them. CDR3 residues: CASSQDTGARPEAFF. DNA for the CDR3: TGCGCCAGCAGCCAAGATACGGGGGCCAGGCCTGAAGCTTTCTTT.

The V call is TRBV9, the J call TRBJ1-1; D gene uncertain. Trimming took off 4 bases at V and 3 bases at J, with 10 bases between the two ends. The germline V gene has CDR1 SGDLS and CDR2 YYNGEE. The CDR3 is 13 residues long. The CDR3 region has the DNA TGTGCCAGCAGCCTCCGCTGGGACACTGAAGCTTTCTTT. Its protein is CASSLRWDTEAFF.

The sample holds one count of this clonotype. This clone may be a read error of a much larger clone one base away. This chain uses TRBV28 with TRBJ1-2; D is unresolved. Germline V CDR1 and CDR2: MDHEN, SYDVKM. The length of the CDR3 is 14 residues. This CDR3 reads CASRFTGRTYGDTF. As DNA, the CDR3 is TGTGCCAGCAGATTTACCGGGCGAACCTATGGCGACACCTTC.

This clonotype has at least ten counts. The chain combines TRBV20-1 with TRBJ1-2, with D possibly matching TRBD1 (6 bases). Germline V gene sequence: CDR1 DFQATT, CDR2 SNEGSKA (reference sequence). This CDR3 is built from 14 residues. Trimming cost V 5 bases and J 3 bases, with 16 bases left between them. CDR3 protein: CSARGQQSYYGYTF. As DNA, the CDR3 is TGCAGTGCTCGCGGACAGCAAAGTTACTATGGCTACACCTTC.

The V call is TRBV25-1, the J call TRBJ2-1; unclear D gene. Trimming took off 5 bases at V and 6 bases at J, with 20 bases between the two ends. This CDR3 is 16 amino acids long. The germline CDR1 and CDR2 sequences are MGHDK and SYGVNS. The CDR3 is CASSPSWVRIGNEQFF. DNA of the CDR3: TGTGCCAGCAGTCCTTCCTGGGTTCGGATAGGCAATGAGCAGTTCTTC.

The sample holds a few counts of this clonotype. V and J are TRBV3-1 and TRBJ2-2; possible D gene TRBD1, 6 bases. Per the germline V gene, CDR1 is LGHDT and CDR2 is YNNKEL (reference sequence). Trimming took 0 bases from V and 5 from J, leaving 13 bases between them. The CDR3 is 16 amino acids. In DNA form, the CDR3 reads TGTGCCAGCAGCCAAGACGGACAGATGTCAACCGGGGAGCTGTTTTTT. Its translation is CASSQDGQMSTGELFF.

This clonotype was seen more than once but under ten times. The junction departs from the called germline gene at one end, perhaps through a read error. The rearrangement uses TRBV5-4 and TRBJ1-1; 9 bases are a match to TRBD1. Germline assignment: CDR1 SGHNT and CDR2 YYREEE (reference sequence). This CDR3 spans 16 amino acids. CDR3 loop: CASNPGQGTVKTEAFF. CDR3 coding DNA: TGTGCCAGCAACCCCGGACAGGGGACCGTGAAGACTGAAGCTTTCTTT.

This clonotype was picked up many times. CDR3 loop: CASSYGSEQYF. CDR3 DNA sequence: TGTGCCAGCAGTTACGGGTCAGAGCAGTACTTC. This rearrangement joins TRBV6-2 or TRBV6-3 to TRBJ2-7; no clear D gene. V was cut by 2 bases and J by 7 bases, with 6 bases left in between. Germline values: CDR1 MNHEY, CDR2 SVGEGT. The CDR3 has 11 residues.

This clonotype turned up a few times. The rearrangement joins TRBV11-2 to TRBJ2-5; possible D gene TRBD1, 5 bases. Trimming stripped 2 bases from V and 3 bases from J, with 10 bases between. The germline gives CDR1 SGHAT, CDR2 FQNNGV. This CDR3 has 14 residues. The CDR3 coding sequence is TGTGCCAGCAGCTTACAGGGTTGGAAAGAGACCCAGTACTTC. This encodes CASSLQGWKETQYF.

In its sample, this clonotype was seen many times. One end of the junction varies from germline; a read error may be responsible. This chain links TRBV11-2 with TRBJ1-5; no clear D. Germline assignment: CDR1 SGHAT and CDR2 FQNNGV. This CDR3 has 13 amino acids. Written as DNA, the CDR3 is TGTGCCAGCAGCTTCCACGGAGATCAACCCCAGCATTTT. It translates to CASSFHGDQPQHF.

With regard to this clonotype: A single base separates this from a much larger clone, so it may be a read error. The rearrangement uses TRBV10-3 and TRBJ1-5; D unresolved. V lost 6 bases, J lost 6 bases, and 15 bases lay in between. CDR1 ENHRY and CDR2 SYGVKD come from the germline V gene. This CDR3 spans 14 amino acids. CDR3 nucleotides: TGTGCCATCAGGAAACACCGTGTCGGTCAGCCCCAGCATTTT. The encoded protein is CAIRKHRVGQPQHF.

The J gene is TRBJ2-7, the V gene TRBV18, with TRBD1 identical over 7 bases. Losses at the gene ends were 1 base for V and 6 bases for J; bases not matched to a gene: 3. There are 13 residues in the CDR3. CDR1 and CDR2 from the germline V gene are KGHSH and LQKENI. This CDR3 reads CASSPQRGREQYF. The CDR3 DNA reads TGTGCCAGCTCACCACAAAGGGGGCGCGAGCAGTACTTC.

The chain joins TRBV12-3 or TRBV12-4 to TRBJ1-4, with D possibly being TRBD1 (5 bases). V lost 4 bases, J lost 10 bases, and 19 bases lay in between. The CDR3 has 15 amino acids. This CDR3 is CASSSQSGLEGKLFF. The CDR3 coding sequence is TGTGCCAGCAGTTCCCAGTCAGGGTTAGAGGGAAAACTGTTTTTT.

This clonotype has ten or more counts. This rearrangement joins TRBV28 to TRBJ1-3; no definite D call. The V and J ends lost 4 bases and 2 bases respectively, with 6 bases between them. CDR3 length: 13 residues. Germline V gene sequence: CDR1 MDHEN, CDR2 SYDVKM. The CDR3 nucleotides read TGTGCCAGCAGTTCGCCAGCTGGAAACACCATATATTTT. Translating gives CASSSPAGNTIYF.

J is TRBJ2-7 and V is TRBV7-8, with TRBD2 identical over 13 bases. The CDR3 covers 15 residues. V gave up 5 bases and J gave up 7 bases; unmatched junction bases: 8. Germline V gene data show CDR1 as SGHVS and CDR2 as FQNEAQ. For the CDR3, the DNA is TGTGCCAGCAGCCCAGGACTAGCGGGGGTTGGGGAGCAGTACTTC. Its translation is CASSPGLAGVGEQYF.

This clonotype was found many times. The chain combines TRBV28 with TRBJ1-2, with 7 bases identical to TRBD1. The CDR3 spans 16 residues. Germline CDR1 reads MDHEN; CDR2 reads SYDVKM. J lost 0 bases, V lost 6 bases, and 10 bases had no gene match. This chain's CDR3 is CASSEGLGQPNYGYTF. CDR3 nucleotide sequence: TGTGCCAGCAGCGAAGGCCTGGGACAGCCTAACTATGGCTACACCTTC.

This clonotype was recorded once. The junction differs from germline at one of its ends, possibly a read error. The chain links TRBV6-2 or TRBV6-3 to TRBJ2-7; 7 bases are a match to TRBD2. CDR3 length: 12 amino acids. Germline CDR1 and CDR2: MNHEY and SVGEGT. The CDR3 bases are TGTGCCAGCAGCTTCGGGGGGTACGGGCAGTACTTC. It encodes CASSFGGYGQYF.

This chain connects TRBV5-1 to TRBJ2-3, with 13 bases lining up with TRBD2. Germline-derived CDR1 and CDR2 are SGHRS and YFSETQ. V lost 2 bases and J lost 2; bases outside the gene matches: 8. The CDR3 has 18 amino acids. The CDR3 loop is CASSLEGTSGTFTDTQYF. The CDR3 region has the DNA TGCGCCAGCAGCTTAGAAGGGACTAGCGGGACTTTCACAGATACGCAGTATTTT.

Many counts were recorded for this clonotype. This chain connects TRBV7-9 to TRBJ2-1, with D unresolved. From germline, CDR1 is SEHNR and CDR2 FQNEAQ (reference sequence). This CDR3 is built from 11 residues. The ends were cut back, 5 bases at V and 9 bases at J, with 8 bases in the middle. The DNA of the CDR3 is TGTGCCAGCAGCCCCCAGACTGAGCAGTTCTTC. Residues: CASSPQTEQFF.

The sample holds many counts of this clonotype. CDR3 sequence (DNA): TGTGCCAGCCTTCCTGCGGCACTTTATGGCTACACCTTC. It codes for CASLPAALYGYTF. The V gene is TRBV28, the J gene TRBJ1-2; D uncertain. Germline V gives CDR1 MDHEN, CDR2 SYDVKM. CDR3 length equals 13 residues. The germline V and J ends were trimmed by 8 bases and 5 bases, with 15 bases remaining between them.

In its sample, this clonotype was seen many times. The chain combines TRBV12-3 or TRBV12-4 with TRBJ2-2; 10 positions match TRBD2. This CDR3 is built from 14 residues. The ends lost 6 bases at V and 7 bases at J; junction bases unmatched: 5. The CDR3 reads CASRLAGVGGELFF. The DNA for the CDR3 is TGTGCCAGCAGGCTAGCGGGAGTAGGCGGGGAGCTGTTTTTT.